Listed below are T cell receptor beta chains from one sample, sequenced in a study of graft-versus-host responses after intestinal transplantation. Assay: immunoSEQ multiplex PCR; the TCRdb copy retains only in-frame clones and omits some. The sample records roughly 80,000 clones, over 75% being singletons. No cognate antigen is known for these TCRs. The sample here was unstimulated CD8+ T cells sorted from spleen or lymph node cells, taken before transplant. These receptors all come from a human donor who was the organ donor for an intestinal transplant. Each CDR3 is given with its conserved first and last residue. The order of the fields is clone size, D gene, J gene, V gene, CDR3 protein, CDR3 DNA. D genes are given only for firm matches. Only some rows state a clone size, as once, few, many or a class for expanded clones.

clone size: .
D gene: TRBD1
J gene: TRBJ2-1
V gene: TRBV6-4
CDR3 protein: CASSEVRGPYNEQFF
CDR3 DNA: TGTGCCAGCAGTGAGGTCAGGGGGCCGTACAATGAGCAGTTCTTC

clone size: .
D gene: .
J gene: TRBJ1-3
V gene: TRBV4-1
CDR3 protein: CASSQGGGGRPGNTIYF
CDR3 DNA: TGCGCCAGCAGCCAAGGGGGCGGAGGGAGGCCTGGAAACACCATATATTTT

clone size: .
D gene: TRBD2
J gene: TRBJ2-7
V gene: TRBV28
CDR3 protein: CASSFGRAGSYEQYF
CDR3 DNA: TGTGCCAGCAGTTTTGGGAGGGCTGGATCCTACGAGCAGTACTTC

clone size: .
D gene: .
J gene: TRBJ2-3
V gene: TRBV4-1
CDR3 protein: CASSPGSFSTDTQYF
CDR3 DNA: TGCGCCAGCAGTCCAGGGAGCTTCTCTACAGATACGCAGTATTTT

clone size: once
D gene: TRBD2
J gene: TRBJ2-7
V gene: TRBV5-1
CDR3 protein: CASSRGGGPYEQYF
CDR3 DNA: TGCGCCAGCAGCCGGGGGGGTGGCCCCTACGAGCAGTACTTC

clone size: .
D gene: .
J gene: TRBJ1-1
V gene: TRBV10-1
CDR3 protein: CASSESRGVAEAFF
CDR3 DNA: TGCGCCAGCAGTGAGTCGAGGGGTGTCGCTGAAGCTTTCTTT

clone size: .
D gene: .
J gene: TRBJ1-2
V gene: TRBV6-5
CDR3 protein: CASSELAEDGYTF
CDR3 DNA: TGTGCCAGCAGTGAACTAGCGGAAGATGGCTACACCTTC

clone size: once
D gene: TRBD1
J gene: TRBJ1-1
V gene: TRBV11-2
CDR3 protein: CASNGQGMNTEAFF
CDR3 DNA: TGTGCCAGCAACGGACAGGGGATGAACACTGAAGCTTTCTTT

clone size: .
D gene: .
J gene: TRBJ1-2
V gene: TRBV11-2
CDR3 protein: CASSLDPSPRTHYGYTF
CDR3 DNA: TGTGCCAGCAGCTTAGATCCTTCTCCCCGGACCCACTATGGCTACACCTTC

clone size: .
D gene: TRBD2
J gene: TRBJ2-1
V gene: TRBV27
CDR3 protein: CASTTRLGRGSHEQFF
CDR3 DNA: TGTGCCAGCACCACGAGGCTGGGGAGGGGTAGCCATGAGCAGTTCTTC

clone size: few
D gene: .
J gene: TRBJ2-5
V gene: TRBV19
CDR3 protein: CASSGLREVETQYF
CDR3 DNA: TGTGCCAGTAGCGGTCTCCGTGAGGTAGAGACCCAGTACTTC

clone size: many
D gene: .
J gene: TRBJ2-5
V gene: TRBV6-5
CDR3 protein: CASSYSTGSGSTQYF
CDR3 DNA: TGTGCCAGCAGTTACTCGACTGGGTCCGGTTCGACCCAGTACTTC

clone size: .
D gene: TRBD1
J gene: TRBJ1-1
V gene: TRBV6-1
CDR3 protein: CASGGTGGVF
CDR3 DNA: TGTGCCAGCGGTGGGACAGGGGGCGTCTTT

clone size: .
D gene: TRBD2
J gene: TRBJ2-1
V gene: TRBV6-4
CDR3 protein: CASSPGLAGAEQFF
CDR3 DNA: TGTGCCAGCAGTCCAGGACTAGCGGGGGCCGAGCAGTTCTTC

clone size: .
D gene: TRBD1
J gene: TRBJ2-7
V gene: TRBV9
CDR3 protein: CASSGTGSYEQYF
CDR3 DNA: TGTGCCAGCAGCGGGACAGGATCCTACGAGCAGTACTTC

clone size: .
D gene: .
J gene: TRBJ2-7
V gene: TRBV5-1
CDR3 protein: CASSLEPSYYEQYF
CDR3 DNA: TGCGCCAGCAGCTTGGAACCCTCCTACTACGAGCAGTACTTC

clone size: .
D gene: .
J gene: TRBJ2-6
V gene: TRBV27
CDR3 protein: CASRITSSGANVLTF
CDR3 DNA: TGTGCCAGCAGGATTACTAGCTCTGGGGCCAACGTCCTGACTTTC

clone size: .
D gene: .
J gene: TRBJ1-6
V gene: TRBV2
CDR3 protein: CASTRTVIYSPLHF
CDR3 DNA: TGTGCCAGCACAAGGACTGTTATTTATTCACCCCTCCACTTT

clone size: .
D gene: TRBD1
J gene: TRBJ2-7
V gene: TRBV6-5
CDR3 protein: CASSPGTGMSEQYF
CDR3 DNA: TGTGCCAGCAGCCCCGGGACAGGGATGAGTGAGCAGTACTTC

clone size: .
D gene: .
J gene: TRBJ2-3
V gene: TRBV7-9
CDR3 protein: CASRQGDLSQYF
CDR3 DNA: TGTGCCAGCAGACAGGGAGACTTATCTCAGTATTTT

clone size: .
D gene: TRBD1
J gene: TRBJ1-2
V gene: TRBV6-1
CDR3 protein: CASSSGYGTGEGYTF
CDR3 DNA: TGTGCCAGCAGTTCTGGATATGGGACAGGGGAAGGCTACACCTTC

clone size: once
D gene: .
J gene: TRBJ2-7
V gene: TRBV19
CDR3 protein: CASSPHVDVIYEQYF
CDR3 DNA: TGTGCCAGTAGTCCCCATGTTGACGTGATCTACGAGCAGTACTTC

clone size: once
D gene: .
J gene: TRBJ2-3
V gene: TRBV18
CDR3 protein: CASSPSVAGSTDTQYF
CDR3 DNA: TGTGCCAGCTCACCATCCGTCGCGGGTAGCACAGATACGCAGTATTTT

clone size: .
D gene: TRBD1
J gene: TRBJ2-7
V gene: TRBV7-3
CDR3 protein: CASSSLGQGDEQYF
CDR3 DNA: TGTGCCAGCAGCTCATTAGGACAGGGCGACGAGCAGTACTTC

clone size: .
D gene: .
J gene: TRBJ2-7
V gene: TRBV6-5
CDR3 protein: CASSYGGGEQYF
CDR3 DNA: TGTGCCAGCAGTTACGGAGGGGGCGAGCAGTACTTC

clone size: .
D gene: .
J gene: TRBJ2-1
V gene: TRBV5-1
CDR3 protein: CASSLVANEQFF
CDR3 DNA: TGCGCCAGCAGCTTGGTAGCGAATGAGCAGTTCTTC

clone size: .
D gene: .
J gene: TRBJ1-3
V gene: TRBV5-1
CDR3 protein: CASSLGLSSLNPFGNTIYF
CDR3 DNA: TGCGCCAGCAGCTTGGGCCTTTCATCCCTAAACCCCTTCGGAAACACCATATATTTT

clone size: .
D gene: TRBD1
J gene: TRBJ1-1
V gene: TRBV19
CDR3 protein: CASSTNRGQNTEAFF
CDR3 DNA: TGTGCCAGTAGTACAAACAGGGGTCAGAACACTGAAGCTTTCTTT

clone size: .
D gene: .
J gene: TRBJ2-1
V gene: TRBV6-6
CDR3 protein: CASSYSVGYEQFF
CDR3 DNA: TGTGCCAGCAGTTACTCGGTTGGGTATGAGCAGTTCTTC

clone size: .
D gene: .
J gene: TRBJ1-2
V gene: TRBV5-6
CDR3 protein: CASSFSSQGHFYGYTF
CDR3 DNA: TGTGCCAGCAGCTTTTCTTCCCAGGGCCACTTCTATGGCTACACCTTC

clone size: once
D gene: .
J gene: TRBJ2-2
V gene: TRBV30
CDR3 protein: CAWSSIRAPDTGELFF
CDR3 DNA: TGTGCCTGGAGTTCCATCAGGGCCCCGGACACCGGGGAGCTGTTTTTT

clone size: .
D gene: .
J gene: TRBJ2-7
V gene: TRBV27
CDR3 protein: CASSLSTDYEQYF
CDR3 DNA: TGTGCCAGCAGTTTATCGACAGACTACGAGCAGTACTTC

clone size: .
D gene: .
J gene: TRBJ2-5
V gene: TRBV30
CDR3 protein: CAWGPGGEETQYF
CDR3 DNA: TGTGCCTGGGGGCCTGGTGGGGAAGAGACCCAGTACTTC

clone size: .
D gene: TRBD1
J gene: TRBJ2-3
V gene: TRBV7-9
CDR3 protein: CASSIYPGQGGDTQYF
CDR3 DNA: TGTGCCAGCAGCATCTATCCGGGACAGGGGGGAGATACGCAGTATTTT

clone size: .
D gene: .
J gene: TRBJ1-1
V gene: TRBV29-1
CDR3 protein: CSSFGGVWVEEAFF
CDR3 DNA: TGCAGCTCCTTCGGGGGGGTTTGGGTCGAAGAAGCTTTCTTT

clone size: .
D gene: .
J gene: TRBJ2-3
V gene: TRBV5-1
CDR3 protein: CASSLQTGLSYDTQYF
CDR3 DNA: TGCGCCAGCAGCTTACAGACGGGGTTGAGTTACGATACGCAGTATTTT

clone size: few
D gene: .
J gene: TRBJ1-6
V gene: TRBV6-1
CDR3 protein: CASRRTDETSPLHF
CDR3 DNA: TGTGCCAGCAGGAGGACCGATGAAACTTCACCCCTCCACTTT

clone size: .
D gene: .
J gene: TRBJ2-2
V gene: TRBV6-1
CDR3 protein: CASSHAPNTGELFF
CDR3 DNA: TGTGCCAGCAGTCATGCCCCGAACACCGGGGAGCTGTTTTTT

clone size: .
D gene: TRBD2
J gene: TRBJ2-7
V gene: TRBV28
CDR3 protein: CASSLAGVSEQYF
CDR3 DNA: TGTGCCAGCAGTTTAGCGGGGGTTTCCGAGCAGTACTTC

clone size: few
D gene: .
J gene: TRBJ1-5
V gene: TRBV4-1
CDR3 protein: CASSHEARVNQPQHF
CDR3 DNA: TGCGCCAGCAGCCACGAGGCCAGGGTCAATCAGCCCCAGCATTTT

clone size: .
D gene: .
J gene: TRBJ2-5
V gene: TRBV14
CDR3 protein: CASSQGNRARAFQETQYF
CDR3 DNA: TGTGCCAGCAGCCAAGGCAACAGGGCCAGAGCATTCCAAGAGACCCAGTACTTC

clone size: .
D gene: .
J gene: TRBJ2-2
V gene: TRBV2
CDR3 protein: CASKEGGHTGELFF
CDR3 DNA: TGTGCCAGCAAGGAGGGGGGGCACACCGGGGAGCTGTTTTTT

clone size: .
D gene: TRBD1
J gene: TRBJ1-2
V gene: TRBV2
CDR3 protein: CASSSVRTGGHYGYTF
CDR3 DNA: TGTGCCAGCAGTAGTGTTAGGACAGGGGGCCACTATGGCTACACCTTC

clone size: .
D gene: .
J gene: TRBJ2-1
V gene: TRBV5-1
CDR3 protein: CASRDGVSYNEQFF
CDR3 DNA: TGCGCCAGCCGGGACGGGGTCTCCTACAATGAGCAGTTCTTC

clone size: .
D gene: .
J gene: TRBJ1-2
V gene: TRBV27
CDR3 protein: CASSVGPNYGYTF
CDR3 DNA: TGTGCCAGCTCGGTGGGACCAAACTATGGCTACACCTTC

clone size: few
D gene: .
J gene: TRBJ2-7
V gene: TRBV10-3
CDR3 protein: CAISETGQTGQYF
CDR3 DNA: TGTGCCATCAGTGAGACGGGACAAACGGGACAGTACTTC

clone size: .
D gene: .
J gene: TRBJ1-2
V gene: TRBV2
CDR3 protein: CASRPRTDPINYGYTF
CDR3 DNA: TGTGCCAGCAGGCCGAGGACAGACCCAATTAACTATGGCTACACCTTC

clone size: .
D gene: .
J gene: TRBJ1-2
V gene: TRBV6-5
CDR3 protein: CASSYSETGDLYGYTF
CDR3 DNA: TGTGCCAGCAGTTACTCGGAGACAGGAGACCTCTATGGCTACACCTTC

clone size: .
D gene: .
J gene: TRBJ1-2
V gene: TRBV6-1
CDR3 protein: CASSETPNRRNYGYTF
CDR3 DNA: TGTGCCAGCAGTGAAACCCCCAACCGGCGGAACTATGGCTACACCTTC

clone size: .
D gene: .
J gene: TRBJ1-5
V gene: TRBV5-6
CDR3 protein: CASSLAGGGNQPQHF
CDR3 DNA: TGTGCCAGCAGCTTGGCAGGTGGCGGCAATCAGCCCCAGCATTTT